The TCR beta chain described here comes from a study of cytotoxic CD8 clonotypes in ibrutinib-treated CLL. As for this clone: Its matching antigen is unknown.

Points from the study as a whole: Baseline levels of clonality went above those of age-matched healthy donors and moved with circulating CD8+ T-cell counts.

The germline V and J ends were trimmed by 7 bases and 7 bases, with 17 bases remaining between them. The CDR3 is made up of 14 amino acids. The germline gives CDR1 SNHLY, CDR2 FYNNEI. Measured with immunoSEQ multiplex PCR; TCRdb has only the in-frame clones, and not every one. The table lists fewer than 20,000 clones, about 70% of them singletons. TCR beta library input comprised roughly 2 micrograms of genomic DNA from cryopreserved PBMCs. The sequence derives from a human donor with chronic lymphocytic leukemia. The J gene is TRBJ2-1, the V gene TRBV2; D ambiguous. Source: PBMCs, taken after 12 months of ibrutinib treatment. CDR3 protein: CASNEHSPENEQFF. In nucleotides, the CDR3 is TGTGCCAGCAACGAGCATTCCCCAGAGAATGAGCAGTTCTTC.